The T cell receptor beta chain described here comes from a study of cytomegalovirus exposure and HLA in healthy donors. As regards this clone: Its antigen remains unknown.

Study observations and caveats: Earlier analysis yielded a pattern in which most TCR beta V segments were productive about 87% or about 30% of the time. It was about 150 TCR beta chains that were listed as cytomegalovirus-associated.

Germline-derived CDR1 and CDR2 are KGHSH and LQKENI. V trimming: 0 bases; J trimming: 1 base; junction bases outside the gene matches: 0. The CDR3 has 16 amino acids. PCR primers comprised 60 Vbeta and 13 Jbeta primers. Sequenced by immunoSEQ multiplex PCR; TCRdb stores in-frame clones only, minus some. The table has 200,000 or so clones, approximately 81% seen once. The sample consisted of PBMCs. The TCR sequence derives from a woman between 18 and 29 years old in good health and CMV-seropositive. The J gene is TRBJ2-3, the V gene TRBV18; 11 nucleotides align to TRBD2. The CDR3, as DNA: TGTGCCAGCTCACCACCGGGACTAGCGGGCACAGATACGCAGTATTTT. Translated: CASSPPGLAGTDTQYF.